This T cell receptor beta chain emerged from a study of CD8 T cells in ankylosing spondylitis. The study's findings and limits: Disease-linked clones proved CD8+ and comparatively uncommon in peripheral blood.

The V segment lost 0 bases and the J segment 8 bases; nucleotides outside the gene matches: 5. Per germline, CDR1 MGHRA and CDR2 YSYEKL. The CDR3 is made up of 16 amino acids. TCRdb re-called the 5' RACE reads with MiXCR, one entry per CDR3 protein. The sample gives about 340,000 distinct CDR3 sequences, around 20% of which show up once; about an eighth is in the top ten. As to this clonotype: Its antigen is unidentified.

This clonotype was sampled from a male donor with ankylosing spondylitis or in good health (not recorded which). The V gene is TRBV4-1, the J gene TRBJ2-1, with 12 bases identical to TRBD2. The sequencing input was blood, either unsorted or a sorted T cell fraction (not recorded which). CDR3 nucleotides: TGCGCCAGCAGCCAAGATCCCCTAGCGGGGGGGTATGAGCAGTTCTTC. Protein sequence: CASSQDPLAGGYEQFF.